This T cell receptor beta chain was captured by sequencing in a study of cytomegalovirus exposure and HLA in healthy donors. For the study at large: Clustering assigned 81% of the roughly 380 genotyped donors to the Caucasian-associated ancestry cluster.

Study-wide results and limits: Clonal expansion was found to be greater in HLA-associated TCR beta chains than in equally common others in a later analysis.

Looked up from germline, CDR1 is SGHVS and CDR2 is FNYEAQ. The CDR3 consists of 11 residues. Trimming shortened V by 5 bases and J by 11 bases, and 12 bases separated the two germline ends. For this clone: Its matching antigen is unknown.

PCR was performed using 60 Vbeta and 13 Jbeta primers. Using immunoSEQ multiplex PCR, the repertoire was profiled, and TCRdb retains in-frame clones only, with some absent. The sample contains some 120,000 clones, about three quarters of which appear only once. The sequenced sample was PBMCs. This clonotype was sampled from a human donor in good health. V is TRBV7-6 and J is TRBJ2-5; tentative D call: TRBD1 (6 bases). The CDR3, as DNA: TGTGCCAGCAGCACAGGGCATGAGCAGTACTTC. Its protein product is CASSTGHEQYF.